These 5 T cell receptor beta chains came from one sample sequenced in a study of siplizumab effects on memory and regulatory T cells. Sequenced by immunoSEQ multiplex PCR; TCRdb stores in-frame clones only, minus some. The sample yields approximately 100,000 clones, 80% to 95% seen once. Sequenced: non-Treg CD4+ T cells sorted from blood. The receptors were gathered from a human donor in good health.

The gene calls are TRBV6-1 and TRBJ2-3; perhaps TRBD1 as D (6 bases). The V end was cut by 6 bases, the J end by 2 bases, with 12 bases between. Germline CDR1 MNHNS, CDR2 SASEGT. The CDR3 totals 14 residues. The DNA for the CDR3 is TGTGCCAGCAGCGGGGACACTTCCACAGATACGCAGTATTTT. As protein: CASSGDTSTDTQYF.

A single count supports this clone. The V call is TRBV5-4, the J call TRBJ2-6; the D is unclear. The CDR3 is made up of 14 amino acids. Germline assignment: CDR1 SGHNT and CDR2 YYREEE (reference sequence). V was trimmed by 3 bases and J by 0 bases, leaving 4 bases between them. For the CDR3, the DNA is TGTGCCAGCAGCTCGTTCTCTGGGGCCAACGTCCTGACTTTC. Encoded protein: CASSSFSGANVLTF. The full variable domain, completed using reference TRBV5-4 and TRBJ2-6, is ETGVTQSPTHLIKTRGQQVTLRCSSQSGHNTVSWYQQALGQGPQFIFQYYREEENGRGNFPPRFSGLQFPNYSSELNVNALELDDSALYLCASSSFSGANVLTFGAGSRLTVL.

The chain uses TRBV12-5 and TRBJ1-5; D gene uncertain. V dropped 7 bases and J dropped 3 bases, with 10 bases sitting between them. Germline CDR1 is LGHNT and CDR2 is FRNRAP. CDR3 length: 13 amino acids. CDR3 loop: CASAQGINQPQHF. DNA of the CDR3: TGTGCTAGTGCCCAAGGCATCAATCAGCCCCAGCATTTT.

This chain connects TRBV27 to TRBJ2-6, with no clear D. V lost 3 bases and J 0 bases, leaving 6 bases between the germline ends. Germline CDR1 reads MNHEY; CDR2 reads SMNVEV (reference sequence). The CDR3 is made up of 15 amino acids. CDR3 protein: CASSFGYSGANVLTF. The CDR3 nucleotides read TGTGCCAGCAGTTTTGGGTACTCTGGGGCCAACGTCCTGACTTTC.

CDR3 DNA sequence: TGTGCCAGCTCACCGAGGGGGGAAGGCACAGATACGCAGTATTTT. Its translation: CASSPRGEGTDTQYF. The rearrangement joins TRBV18 to TRBJ2-3; D might be TRBD1 or TRBD2, each matching 6 bases. CDR1 is KGHSH and CDR2 is LQKENI in the germline V gene. The CDR3 consists of 15 residues. V was trimmed by 3 bases and J by 1 base, leaving 11 bases between them.